This T cell receptor beta chain originates from a study of CD8+ T cells in alopecia areata. Study summary: Tofacitinib administration to treated patients was oral, at 5 to 10 mg twice daily. The study, taken as a whole, reports: Sequence data from scalp samples additionally include resident alphabeta T cells of normal skin. Normal scalp showed lower clonality than lesional scalp, especially alopecia totalis/universalis.

Sample treatment: oral pan-JAK inhibitor, 5-10 mg twice daily. The study team obtained lesional scalp punch biopsies and peripheral blood from alopecia areata patients. A remark on this clone: Its antigen is not identified.

Germline V gene lookup returns CDR1 GTSNPN and CDR2 SVGIG (reference sequence). The V end was cut by 0 bases, the J end by 4 bases, with 9 bases between. The CDR3 consists of 13 residues. Extracted RNA was reverse transcribed into cDNA, the sequencing template. Method: immunoSEQ multiplex PCR; TCRdb's copy keeps in-frame clones and lacks some. The table lists fewer than 250,000 clones, roughly two fifths of them singletons, with just under 0.5% in the top ten. The sample was CD4+ T cells sorted from blood, taken around week 34, from a patient treated with tofacitinib. V is TRBV30 and J is TRBJ1-2; D is unclear. This receptor was obtained from a human donor with alopecia areata. The CDR3 nucleotides are TGTGCCTGGAGTGTACAACAGAGCTATGGCTACACCTTC. Amino acid sequence: CAWSVQQSYGYTF.